This T cell receptor beta chain was sequenced for a study of T cell responses to AZD1222 COVID-19 vaccine. Between the trimmed V and J ends, which lost 6 bases and 0 bases, there was a span of 14 bases. CDR1 is LNHDA and CDR2 is SQIVND in the germline V gene (reference sequence). The CDR3 has 15 residues. Sequencing was performed with immunoSEQ multiplex PCR; in TCRdb, only in-frame clones are kept and a portion is missing. The sample shows 100,000 to 120,000 clones, 88% of them seen only once. The sequences come from peripheral blood, collected on day 0 of AZD1222 vaccination. J is TRBJ1-1 and V is TRBV19; the D is unclear. This TCR was sampled from an adult in good health. The CDR3 nucleotides read TGTGCCAGTAGACCCGAGGGCAGCATGAACACTGAAGCTTTCTTT. Translated: CASRPEGSMNTEAFF.